The TCR beta chain described here comes from a study of shared clonotypes between healthy human individuals. Trimming at V came to 6 bases and at J to 2 bases, leaving 7 bases not matched to a gene. Germline V gene lookup returns CDR1 ENHRY and CDR2 SYGVKD. The CDR3 loop spans 15 amino acids. Naive CD8 populations comprised CD45RO-negative cells positively selected for CCR7, excluding terminally differentiated effector memory CD45RA+ cells. The donor population consisted of healthy HIV-negative adults with no recent acute infections or vaccinations. The input for sorted-subset replicate PCRs was approximately 200 ng DNA, about 30,000 T cell genomes. The data were produced by immunoSEQ multiplex PCR, yet TCRdb's version contains in-frame clones alone and is incomplete. The table has a few million clones, around 95% seen once.

The sample was naive CD8+ T cells from PBMCs. The rearrangement uses TRBV10-3 and TRBJ1-5; 7 bases align to TRBD1. The clonotype was recovered from a man aged 18 to 29 in good health. Some clones in this sample may be carry-over from other donors' samples. CDR3 sequence (DNA): TGTGCCATCAGAGACGACAGGGCCGGCAATCAGCCCCAGCATTTT. This encodes CAIRDDRAGNQPQHF.